This TCR beta chain is drawn from a study of T-cell reconstitution after alpha-beta-depleted transplantation in children (dated by TCRdb to the mid-2010s). A note on the overall study: T-cell immune reconstitution after TCRalphabeta/CD19-depleted allogeneic hematopoietic cell transplantation in children was quantitatively tracked in the study by means of TCR repertoire profiling.

The treatment or condition label for this specimen denotes: allogeneic hematopoietic cell transplantation with graft depleted of TCRalphabeta T cells and CD19 B cells. Transplant recipients were children who received TCRalphabeta/CD19-depleted allogeneic hematopoietic cell grafts. At least ten counts were recorded for this clonotype. Its antigen is unknown. No base qualities exist here, and no much larger clone lies one base off it. Findings and caveats that apply to the study as a whole: Apparently early alphabetaT-cell count recovery about two months after transplant reportedly relied on only several hundred rapidly expanded clones derived from non-depleted graft cells. The high TCRbeta diversity at day 60 in some patients was ascribed to recipient T cells and intrathymic progenitors that had survived conditioning. Hyperexpanded clone frequencies declined over subsequent months; after one year, T-cell counts and TCRbeta diversity were mostly attributed to newly produced T cells.

From its cysteine to its phenylalanine, the CDR3 spans 15 amino acids. The sequence is cut down to CDR3 DNA, 45 bases in frame from base 1. V sheds 2 bases and J sheds 4 bases, leaving 13 bases between their ends. Via the germline V gene, CDR1 is SGHRS and CDR2 YFSETQ. Receptor amplification or capture employed PCR. Sequencer: Illumina HiSeq 2500. TCR library preparation used molecular barcoding, with unique molecular identifiers applied to normalize quantification of the TCRbeta repertoire. TCRdb reprocessing: public reads trimmed at Q25 with fastp, clones called with MiXCR, in-frame beta chains kept. CDR3 protein duplicates are merged, each entry listing the most common genes and DNA. For this sample the table gives hundreds of thousands of distinct CDR3 sequences, of which over 10% were detected only once. About 0.79% of the sample goes to the ten largest clones.

This sequence was found in a girl aged 2-15 years with congenital amegakaryocytic thrombocytopenia, due to receive a stem cell transplant. This specimen was PBMCs, taken before TCRalphabeta/CD19-depleted stem cell transplant. The chain couples TRBV5-1 to TRBJ2-1; TRBD1 is possibly the D segment (6 matching bases). The sequenced DNA: TGCGCCAGCAGCTTAACGGGACAACTTTACAATGAGCAGTTCTTC. The resulting protein is CASSLTGQLYNEQFF.